A single sample is the source of the 5 T cell receptor beta chains below, sequenced in a study of T cells in Graves' hyperthyroidism and ophthalmopathy. RNA transcripts were the template for amplifying TCR beta CDR3 regions. With the HTBI primer set, the TCR CDR3 went through a first round of RT-PCR. A single record per CDR3 protein comes from TCRdb applying MiXCR to the multiplex PCR reads. Of roughly 660,000 distinct CDR3 sequences listed, roughly 17% were seen once; the top ten hold around 15%. Material: blood. Receptors originate from a man aged 50-60 years with Graves' hyperthyroidism.

At least ten counts were recorded for this clonotype. J is TRBJ2-3 and V is TRBV2; D is undetermined. V was pared by 3 bases and J by 0 bases, with 13 bases between. Germline CDR1 is SNHLY and CDR2 is FYNNEI. This CDR3 has 16 amino acids. CDR3 DNA sequence: TGTGCCAGCAGTGATGCGGACGGAACTAGCACAGATACGCAGTATTTT. Its protein is CASSDADGTSTDTQYF.

This clonotype was seen a few times. The CDR3 protein is CASSQSPGGGEKLFF. The CDR3, as DNA: TGTGCCAGCAGTCAATCTCCAGGGGGAGGCGAAAAACTGTTTTTT. The chain has TRBV6-1 and TRBJ1-4; 7 bases line up with TRBD1. Losses at the gene ends were 5 bases for V and 8 bases for J; bases not matched to a gene: 11. Germline V lookup: CDR1 MNHNS, CDR2 SASEGT. This CDR3 is 15 amino acids long.

J is TRBJ1-5 and V is TRBV6-1; 9 nucleotides line up with TRBD1. This CDR3 comprises 13 residues. Germline lookup yields CDR1 MNHNS and CDR2 SASEGT. The V gene end was trimmed by 6 bases and the J gene end by 7 bases; junction bases not matched to a gene: 4. For the CDR3, the DNA is TGTGCCAGCAGCGTGGACAGGGGACAGCCCCAGCATTTT. This encodes CASSVDRGQPQHF.

This sequence joins TRBV7-2 and TRBJ1-4; D unclear. The CDR3 runs to 15 residues. Per the germline V gene, CDR1 is SGHTA and CDR2 is FQGNSA. V lost 4 bases to trimming and J lost 7 bases, with 16 bases between them. CDR3 amino acids: CASSSTTSLLEKLFF. CDR3 bases: TGTGCCAGCAGCTCGACTACCAGTTTACTTGAAAAACTGTTTTTT.

This clonotype was recorded at least ten times. The V gene is TRBV2, the J gene TRBJ2-7; 8 nucleotides agree with TRBD1. In germline, CDR1 is SNHLY, CDR2 FYNNEI. With V trimmed by 8 bases and J by 2 bases, 11 bases remained unmatched. The CDR3 consists of 15 residues. CDR3 loop: CASLRSGTGTYEQYF. The CDR3 DNA is TGTGCCAGCTTAAGGTCCGGGACAGGAACCTACGAGCAGTACTTC.